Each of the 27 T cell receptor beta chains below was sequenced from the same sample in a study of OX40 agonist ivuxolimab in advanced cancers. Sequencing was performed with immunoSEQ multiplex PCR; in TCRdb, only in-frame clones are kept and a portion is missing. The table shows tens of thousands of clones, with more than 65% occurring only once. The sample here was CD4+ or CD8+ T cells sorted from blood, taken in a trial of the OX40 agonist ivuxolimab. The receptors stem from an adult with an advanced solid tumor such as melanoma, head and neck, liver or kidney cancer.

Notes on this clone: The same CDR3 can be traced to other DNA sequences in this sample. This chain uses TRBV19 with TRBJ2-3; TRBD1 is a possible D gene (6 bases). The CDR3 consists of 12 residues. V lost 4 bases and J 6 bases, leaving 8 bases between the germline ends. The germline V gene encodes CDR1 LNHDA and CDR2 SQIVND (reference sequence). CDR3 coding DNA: TGTGCCAGTAGTAACAGGGCTGATACGCAGTATTTT. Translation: CASSNRADTQYF.

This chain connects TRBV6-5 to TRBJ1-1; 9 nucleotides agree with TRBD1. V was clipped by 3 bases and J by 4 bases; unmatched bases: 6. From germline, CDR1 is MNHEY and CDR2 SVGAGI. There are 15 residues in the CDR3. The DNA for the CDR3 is TGTGCCAGCAGTTATCAACCGGGACAGGGCACTGAAGCTTTCTTT. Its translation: CASSYQPGQGTEAFF.

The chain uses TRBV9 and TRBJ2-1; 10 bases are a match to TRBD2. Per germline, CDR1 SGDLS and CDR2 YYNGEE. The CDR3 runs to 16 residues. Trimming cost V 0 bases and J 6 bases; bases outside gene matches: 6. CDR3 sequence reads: CASSVGLAGGPNEQFF. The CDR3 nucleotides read TGTGCCAGCAGCGTAGGGTTAGCGGGAGGCCCCAATGAGCAGTTCTTC.

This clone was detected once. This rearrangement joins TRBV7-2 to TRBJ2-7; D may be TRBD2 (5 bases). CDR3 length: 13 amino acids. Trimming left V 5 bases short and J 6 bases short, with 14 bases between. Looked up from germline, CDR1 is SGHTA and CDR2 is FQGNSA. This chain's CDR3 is CASSLRQAGEQYF. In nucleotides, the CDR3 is TGTGCCAGCAGCCTTAGGCAGGCGGGCGAGCAGTACTTC.

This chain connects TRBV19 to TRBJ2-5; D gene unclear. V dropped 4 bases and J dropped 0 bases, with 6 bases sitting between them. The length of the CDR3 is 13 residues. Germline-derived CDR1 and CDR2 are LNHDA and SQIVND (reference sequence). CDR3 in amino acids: CASSKGHQETQYF. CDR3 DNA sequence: TGTGCCAGTAGTAAAGGACACCAAGAGACCCAGTACTTC.

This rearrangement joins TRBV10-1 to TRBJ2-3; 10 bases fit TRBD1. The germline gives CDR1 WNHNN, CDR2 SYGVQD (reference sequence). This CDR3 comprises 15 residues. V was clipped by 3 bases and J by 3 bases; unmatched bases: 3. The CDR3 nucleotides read TGCGCCAGCAGTGAACCGGGACAGGGGACAGATACGCAGTATTTT. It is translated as CASSEPGQGTDTQYF.

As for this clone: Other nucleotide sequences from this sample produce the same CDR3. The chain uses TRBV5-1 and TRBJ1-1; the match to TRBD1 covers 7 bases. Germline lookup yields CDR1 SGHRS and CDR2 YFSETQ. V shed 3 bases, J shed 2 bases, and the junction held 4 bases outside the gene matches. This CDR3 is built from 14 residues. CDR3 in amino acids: CASSWGTANTEAFF. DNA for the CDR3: TGCGCCAGCAGCTGGGGGACAGCTAACACTGAAGCTTTCTTT.

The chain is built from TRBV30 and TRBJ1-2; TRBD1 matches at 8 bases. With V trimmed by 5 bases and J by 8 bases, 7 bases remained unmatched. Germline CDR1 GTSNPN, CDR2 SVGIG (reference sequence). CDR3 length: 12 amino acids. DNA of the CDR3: TGTGCCTGGGACAGGGGTTTCGGGGGCTACACCTTC. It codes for CAWDRGFGGYTF.

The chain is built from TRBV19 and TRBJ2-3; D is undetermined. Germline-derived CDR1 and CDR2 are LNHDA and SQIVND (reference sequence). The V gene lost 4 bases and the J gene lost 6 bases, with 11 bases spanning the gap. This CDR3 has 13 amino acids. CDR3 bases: TGTGCCAGTAGTACCCAATTTTTGGATACGCAGTATTTT. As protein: CASSTQFLDTQYF.

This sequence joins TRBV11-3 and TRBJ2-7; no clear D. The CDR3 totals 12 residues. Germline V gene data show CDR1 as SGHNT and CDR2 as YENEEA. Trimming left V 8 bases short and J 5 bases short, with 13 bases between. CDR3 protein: CASGKLVNEQYF. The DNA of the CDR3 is TGTGCCAGCGGAAAATTGGTCAACGAGCAGTACTTC.

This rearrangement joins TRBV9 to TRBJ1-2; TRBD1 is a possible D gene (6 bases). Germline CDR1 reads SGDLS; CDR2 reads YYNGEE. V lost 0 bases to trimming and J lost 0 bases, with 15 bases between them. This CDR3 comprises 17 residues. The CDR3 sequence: CASSVEAARTANYGYTF. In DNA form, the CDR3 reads TGTGCCAGCAGCGTAGAAGCGGCGCGGACAGCTAACTATGGCTACACCTTC. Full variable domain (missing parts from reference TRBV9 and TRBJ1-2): DSGVTQTPKHLITATGQRVTLRCSPRSGDLSVYWYQQSLDQGLQFLIQYYNGEERAKGNILERFSAQQFPDLHSELNLSSLELGDSALYFCASSVEAARTANYGYTFGSGTRLTVV.

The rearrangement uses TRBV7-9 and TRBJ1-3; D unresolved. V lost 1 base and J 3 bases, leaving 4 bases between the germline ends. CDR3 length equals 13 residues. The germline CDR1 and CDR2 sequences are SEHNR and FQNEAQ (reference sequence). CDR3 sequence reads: CASSLGGGNTIYF. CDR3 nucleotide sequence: TGTGCCAGCAGCTTAGGAGGTGGAAACACCATATATTTT.

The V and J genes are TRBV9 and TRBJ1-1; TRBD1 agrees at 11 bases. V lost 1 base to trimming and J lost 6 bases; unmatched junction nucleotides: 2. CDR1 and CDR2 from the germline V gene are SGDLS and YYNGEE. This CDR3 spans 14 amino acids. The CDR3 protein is CASSVRTGGAEAFF. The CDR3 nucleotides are TGTGCCAGCAGCGTACGGACAGGGGGCGCTGAAGCTTTCTTT.

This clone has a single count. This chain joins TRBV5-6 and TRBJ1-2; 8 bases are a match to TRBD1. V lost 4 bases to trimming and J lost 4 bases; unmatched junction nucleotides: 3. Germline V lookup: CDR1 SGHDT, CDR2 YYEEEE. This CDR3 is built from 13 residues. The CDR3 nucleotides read TGTGCCAGCAGCCCAGACAGGGGCTATGGCTACACCTTC. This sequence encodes CASSPDRGYGYTF.

As DNA, the CDR3 is TGTGCCAGCAGCCCGCAGGGTTCCTTCGAGAGCTCTGGGGCCAACGTCCTGACTTTC. Amino acid sequence: CASSPQGSFESSGANVLTF. The chain combines TRBV4-2 with TRBJ2-6; a possible D gene is TRBD1 (5 bases). CDR3 length: 19 residues. V was pared by 4 bases and J by 0 bases, with 19 bases between. Germline-derived CDR1 and CDR2 are LGHNA and YNFKEQ.

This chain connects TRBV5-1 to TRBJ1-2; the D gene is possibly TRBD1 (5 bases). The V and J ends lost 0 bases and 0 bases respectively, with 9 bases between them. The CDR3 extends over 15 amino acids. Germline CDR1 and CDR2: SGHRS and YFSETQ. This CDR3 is CASSLGQTANYGYTF. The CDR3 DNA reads TGCGCCAGCAGCTTGGGTCAGACAGCTAACTATGGCTACACCTTC.

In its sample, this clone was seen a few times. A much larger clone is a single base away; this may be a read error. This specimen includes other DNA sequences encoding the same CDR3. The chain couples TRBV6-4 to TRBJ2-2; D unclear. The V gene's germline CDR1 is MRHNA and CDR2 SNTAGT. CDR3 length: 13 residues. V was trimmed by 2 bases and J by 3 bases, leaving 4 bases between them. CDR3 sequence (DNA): TGTGCCAGCAGTGACCGGGACACCGGGGAGCTGTTTTTT. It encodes CASSDRDTGELFF.

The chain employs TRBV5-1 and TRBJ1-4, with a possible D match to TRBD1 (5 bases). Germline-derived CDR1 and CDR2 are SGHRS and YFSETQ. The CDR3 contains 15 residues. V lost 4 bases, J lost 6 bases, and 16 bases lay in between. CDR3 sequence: CASSARRGLDEKLFF. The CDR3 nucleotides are TGCGCCAGCAGCGCCAGAAGGGGTCTCGATGAAAAACTGTTTTTT.

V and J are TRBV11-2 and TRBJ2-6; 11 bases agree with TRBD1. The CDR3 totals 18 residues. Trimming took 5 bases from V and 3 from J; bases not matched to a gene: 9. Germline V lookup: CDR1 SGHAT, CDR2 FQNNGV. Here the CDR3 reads CASSNRDRGWIGANVLTF. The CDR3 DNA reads TGTGCCAGCAGCAACCGGGACAGGGGGTGGATTGGGGCCAACGTCCTGACTTTC.

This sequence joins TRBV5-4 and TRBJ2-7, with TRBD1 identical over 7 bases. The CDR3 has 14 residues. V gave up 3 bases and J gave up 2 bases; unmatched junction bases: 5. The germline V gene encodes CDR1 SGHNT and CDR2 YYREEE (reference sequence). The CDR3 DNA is TGTGCCAGCAGCTCTCGGGACAGTACCTACGAGCAGTACTTC. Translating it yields CASSSRDSTYEQYF.

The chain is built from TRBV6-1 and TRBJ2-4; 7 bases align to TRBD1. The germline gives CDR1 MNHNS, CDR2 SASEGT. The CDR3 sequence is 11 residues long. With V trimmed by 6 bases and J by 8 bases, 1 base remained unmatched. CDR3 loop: CASRDRDIQYF. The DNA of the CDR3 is TGTGCCAGCAGAGACAGGGACATTCAGTACTTC.

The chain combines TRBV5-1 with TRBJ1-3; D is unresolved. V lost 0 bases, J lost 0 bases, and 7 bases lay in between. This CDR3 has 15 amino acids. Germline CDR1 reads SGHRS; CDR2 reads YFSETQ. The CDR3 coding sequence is TGCGCCAGCAGCTTGGTCCCAGTCTCTGGAAACACCATATATTTT. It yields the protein CASSLVPVSGNTIYF.

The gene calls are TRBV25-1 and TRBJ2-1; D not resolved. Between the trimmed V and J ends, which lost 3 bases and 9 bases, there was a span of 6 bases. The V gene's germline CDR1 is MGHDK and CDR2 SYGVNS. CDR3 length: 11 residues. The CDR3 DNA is TGTGCCAGCAGTGATCGACTTGAGCAGTTCTTC. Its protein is CASSDRLEQFF.

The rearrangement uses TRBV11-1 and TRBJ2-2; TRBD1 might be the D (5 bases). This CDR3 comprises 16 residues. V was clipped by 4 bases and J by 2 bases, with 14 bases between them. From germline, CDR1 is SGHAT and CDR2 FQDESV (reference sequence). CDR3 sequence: CASSSRGRGNTGELFF. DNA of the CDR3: TGTGCCAGCAGCTCTAGGGGTCGCGGAAACACCGGGGAGCTGTTTTTT.

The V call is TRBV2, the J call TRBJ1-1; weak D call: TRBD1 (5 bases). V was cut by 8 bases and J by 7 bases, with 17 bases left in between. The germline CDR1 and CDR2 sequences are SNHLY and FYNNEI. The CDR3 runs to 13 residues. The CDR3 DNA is TGTGCCAGCCTTACCGGACGGGGGGTTGAAGCTTTCTTT. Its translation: CASLTGRGVEAFF.

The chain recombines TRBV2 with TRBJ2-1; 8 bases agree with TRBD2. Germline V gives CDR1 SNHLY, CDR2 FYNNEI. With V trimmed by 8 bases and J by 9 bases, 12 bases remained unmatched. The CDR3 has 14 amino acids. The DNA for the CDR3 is TGTGCCAGCGCGGGATTGACTAGCGACAGTGAGCAGTTCTTC. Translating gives CASAGLTSDSEQFF.

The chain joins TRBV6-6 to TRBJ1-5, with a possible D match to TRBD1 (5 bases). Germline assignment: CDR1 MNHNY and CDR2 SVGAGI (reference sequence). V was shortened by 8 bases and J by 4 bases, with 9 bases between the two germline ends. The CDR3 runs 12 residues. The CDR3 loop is CASARANQPQHF. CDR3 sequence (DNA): TGTGCCAGCGCCAGGGCAAATCAGCCCCAGCATTTT.